These 17 T cell receptor beta chains originate from one sample sequenced in a study of T cell responses to AZD1222 COVID-19 vaccine. Measured with immunoSEQ multiplex PCR; TCRdb has only the in-frame clones, and not every one. This table has tens of thousands of clones, approximately 86% appearing once. The sample was peripheral blood, taken on day 0 of AZD1222 vaccination. These receptors all stem from an adult in good health.

The chain carries TRBV10-3 and TRBJ2-7, with 10 bases aligning to TRBD2. Germline values: CDR1 ENHRY, CDR2 SYGVKD. CDR3 size: 14 residues. The ends lost 4 bases at V and 0 bases at J; junction bases unmatched: 0. Here the CDR3 DNA reads TGTGCCATCAGTGGGACTAGCGGCTCCTACGAGCAGTACTTC. Amino acids: CAISGTSGSYEQYF.

This clone has a handful of counts. This sequence joins TRBV11-2 and TRBJ2-7, with unresolved D. The germline gives CDR1 SGHAT, CDR2 FQNNGV. Deletions cut 1 base from V and 0 bases from J, with 13 bases between. The CDR3 consists of 16 residues. CDR3 residues: CASSLVPPTISYEQYF. The CDR3 DNA is TGTGCCAGCAGCTTAGTGCCCCCCACCATCTCCTACGAGCAGTACTTC. The full variable domain, completed using reference TRBV11-2 and TRBJ2-7, is EAGVAQSPRYKIIEKRQSVAFWCNPISGHATLYWYQQILGQGPKLLIQFQNNGVVDDSQLPKDRFSAERLKGVDSTLKIQPAKLEDSAVYLCASSLVPPTISYEQYFGPGTRLTVT.

This clone has just one count. J is TRBJ2-1 and V is TRBV7-8; possibly TRBD2 for D (5 bases). The CDR3 is made up of 15 amino acids. Trimming removed 6 bases from V and 7 bases from J, with 19 bases in between. The germline CDR1 and CDR2 sequences are SGHVS and FQNEAQ. Here the CDR3 reads CASSQVPRSGNEQFF. DNA for the CDR3: TGTGCCAGCAGTCAGGTCCCCCGGTCGGGGAATGAGCAGTTCTTC.

There are a few counts of this clone. The chain recombines TRBV9 with TRBJ2-7; D is unclear. The germline CDR1 and CDR2 sequences are SGDLS and YYNGEE. This CDR3 region has 15 residues. V was trimmed by 0 bases and J by 0 bases, leaving 10 bases between them. CDR3 coding DNA: TGTGCCAGCAGCGTAGATTCATCCCGCTCCTACGAGCAGTACTTC. It translates to CASSVDSSRSYEQYF.

The gene calls are TRBV18 and TRBJ2-2; D is undetermined. The ends were cut back, 2 bases at V and 8 bases at J, with 12 bases in the middle. The V gene's germline CDR1 is KGHSH and CDR2 LQKENI. The CDR3 sequence is 14 residues long. In DNA form, the CDR3 reads TGTGCCAGCTCACCAGATCAGGACGCAGGGGAGCTGTTTTTT. Its protein is CASSPDQDAGELFF.

The chain recombines TRBV3-1 (or the pseudogene TRBV3-2) with TRBJ1-1; tentatively, D is TRBD1 (5 bases). Germline V gene lookup returns CDR1 LGHDT and CDR2 YNNKEL (reference sequence). V gave up 0 bases and J gave up 10 bases, with 15 bases separating them. This CDR3 is built from 14 residues. The CDR3 protein is CASSQEGGEGGAFF. CDR3 sequence (DNA): TGTGCCAGCAGCCAAGAAGGAGGGGAGGGCGGAGCTTTCTTT.

The chain is built from TRBV6-1 and TRBJ1-5; D gene uncertain. V dropped 2 bases and J dropped 5 bases, with 4 bases sitting between them. CDR3 length: 12 residues. Looked up from germline, CDR1 is MNHNS and CDR2 is SASEGT. In DNA, the CDR3 is TGTGCCAGCAGTGAAATCTATCAGCCCCAGCATTTT. Amino acid sequence: CASSEIYQPQHF.

The chain is built from TRBV4-2 and TRBJ1-2, with TRBD1 matching 12 bases. Germline V gene data show CDR1 as LGHNA and CDR2 as YNFKEQ. V lost 6 bases and J lost 7; bases outside the gene matches: 9. The CDR3 consists of 15 residues. CDR3 DNA sequence: TGTGCCAGCAGGCCGGGACGGGACAGGGGGCCTGGCTACACCTTC. It specifies CASRPGRDRGPGYTF.

The chain employs TRBV5-6 and TRBJ1-3; D might be TRBD1 (6 bases). This CDR3 has 15 amino acids. V was clipped by 4 bases and J by 1 base, with 12 bases between them. Looked up from germline, CDR1 is SGHDT and CDR2 is YYEEEE. Here the CDR3 reads CASSRAGASGNTIYF. Here the CDR3 DNA reads TGTGCCAGCAGCCGTGCAGGGGCTTCTGGAAACACCATATATTTT.

The chain links TRBV7-3 to TRBJ2-2, with 14 bases aligning to TRBD2. CDR1 SGHTA and CDR2 FQGTGA come from the germline V gene. V dropped 5 bases and J dropped 6; count of bases not matched to a gene: 2. This CDR3 region has 15 residues. CDR3 bases: TGTGCCAGCAGCCGACTAGCGGGAGGGCCCGGGGAGCTGTTTTTT. Translating it yields CASSRLAGGPGELFF.

The chain uses TRBV4-1 and TRBJ1-4; no definite D call. CDR1 and CDR2 (germline): MGHRA, YSYEKL. The CDR3 extends over 14 amino acids. With 0 bases removed from V and 8 bases from J, the gap between germline ends came to 10 bases. This CDR3 reads CASSQEAGAEKLFF. CDR3 DNA sequence: TGCGCCAGCAGCCAAGAGGCGGGCGCAGAAAAACTGTTTTTT.

This clone was counted a single time. The rearrangement links TRBV9 to TRBJ2-1, with a tentative D call TRBD2 (6 bases). The V and J ends lost 0 bases and 7 bases respectively, with 17 bases between them. Germline CDR1 reads SGDLS; CDR2 reads YYNGEE. The CDR3 length is 16 residues. This chain's CDR3 is CASSVVVGGVGNEQFF. CDR3 DNA sequence: TGTGCCAGCAGCGTAGTGGTGGGAGGAGTTGGAAATGAGCAGTTCTTC. The full variable domain, with the rest looked up from reference TRBV9 and TRBJ2-1, is DSGVTQTPKHLITATGQRVTLRCSPRSGDLSVYWYQQSLDQGLQFLIQYYNGEERAKGNILERFSAQQFPDLHSELNLSSLELGDSALYFCASSVVVGGVGNEQFFGPGTRLTVL.

The chain joins TRBV18 to TRBJ1-1; D perhaps matches TRBD1 (6 bases). Germline V gives CDR1 KGHSH, CDR2 LQKENI. Trimming removed 5 bases from V and 7 bases from J, with 20 bases in between. The CDR3 sequence is 15 residues long. The CDR3 DNA reads TGTGCCAGCTCATCCTATCCTGACAGGCTCCTTGAAGCTTTCTTT. This codes for CASSSYPDRLLEAFF.

The gene calls are TRBV4-1 and TRBJ2-1, with 7 bases lining up with TRBD1. The CDR3 consists of 16 residues. Germline V lookup: CDR1 MGHRA, CDR2 YSYEKL. V lost 2 bases, J lost 4 bases, and 8 bases stayed unmatched. The CDR3 region has the DNA TGCGCCAGCAGCCAATCCCTCGGGACAGTATACAATGAGCAGTTCTTC. It is translated as CASSQSLGTVYNEQFF.

The chain is built from TRBV5-1 and TRBJ1-1, with a tentative D call TRBD1 (5 bases). Trimming removed 1 base from V and 5 bases from J, with 9 bases in between. Germline CDR1 is SGHRS and CDR2 is YFSETQ. The CDR3 totals 13 residues. CDR3 sequence reads: CASSLYGGTEAFF. The CDR3 region has the DNA TGCGCCAGCAGCTTGTACGGGGGAACTGAAGCTTTCTTT. The entire variable domain, with the rest obtained from reference TRBV5-1 and TRBJ1-1, is as follows: KAGVTQTPRYLIKTRGQQVTLSCSPISGHRSVSWYQQTPGQGLQFLFEYFSETQRNKGNFPGRFSGRQFSNSRSEMNVSTLELGDSALYLCASSLYGGTEAFFGQGTRLTVV.

In its sample, this clone was seen a few times. The chain couples TRBV10-3 to TRBJ2-3, with 12 positions matching TRBD2. The CDR3 is made up of 17 amino acids. J was trimmed by 2 bases and V by 5 bases; bases with no gene match: 8. Looked up from germline, CDR1 is ENHRY and CDR2 is SYGVKD. CDR3 region: CAISPRLAGAFTDTQYF. The CDR3 region has the DNA TGTGCCATCAGTCCCAGACTAGCGGGGGCCTTCACAGATACGCAGTATTTT.

In nucleotides, the CDR3 is TGTGCCAGCAGCTCGTATAGCGGCTTCCAAGAGACCCAGTACTTC. Its protein product is CASSSYSGFQETQYF. The V gene is TRBV7-2, the J gene TRBJ2-5, with a possible D match to TRBD2 (6 bases). In germline, CDR1 is SGHTA, CDR2 FQGNSA. This CDR3 region has 15 residues. Between the trimmed V and J ends, which lost 4 bases and 1 base, there was a span of 13 bases.